This passage covers 27 T cell receptor delta chains from one sample sequenced in a study of γδ T cells in repeated Plasmodium falciparum infection. TCRdb reprocessed the multiplex PCR reads through CATT. The repertoire consists of tens of thousands of delta-chain clones, with around 1.8% occurring once and the leading ten covering around 16%. Vgamma9/Vdelta2+ and Vdelta2-negative gammadelta T cells were flow-sorted from PBMC for bulk sequencing. Material: gamma-delta T cells from blood. The receptor source for this set is a pool of human donors (malaria-infected and uninfected, not separated).

This clone was found many times. This likely came from a read error, as a far larger clone is one base away. The sample holds other DNA sequences that translate to the same CDR3. The rearrangement uses TRDV2 and TRDJ1, with TRDD3 matching over 8 bases. In the absence of a J gene in TCRdb, the DNA was matched to germline to assign it here. Germline CDR1 GEAIGNYY, CDR2 EKD. The CDR3 runs to 17 residues. The CDR3: CACDTLARGDNTDKLIF. For the CDR3, the DNA is TGTGCCTGCGACACCCTAGCCCGGGGGGATAACACCGATAAACTCATCTTT.

This clone was seen at least ten times. It differs at one base from a far larger clone, so likely a read error. Other DNA sequences in the sample encode the same CDR3. V usage is TRDV1 and J usage is TRDJ1; no clear D. The CDR3 covers 15 residues. The germline V gene encodes CDR1 TSWWSYY and CDR2 QGS. V was trimmed by 0 bases and J by 10 bases, leaving 18 bases between them. CDR3 in DNA: TGTGCTCTTGGGGAACTACTACAATCCCCGATGGGACTCATCTTT. Translating gives CALGELLQSPMGLIF.

The chain recombines TRDV1 with TRDJ1; 11 nucleotides agree with TRDD3. Unmatched junction bases numbered 25, after V lost 1 base and J lost 0 bases. The CDR3 consists of 24 residues. From germline, CDR1 is TSWWSYY and CDR2 QGS. CDR3 region: CALGERPLLGDTSSLLNYTDKLIF. CDR3 nucleotides: TGTGCTCTTGGGGAACGCCCATTGCTGGGGGATACTTCTTCTCTTCTCAACTACACCGATAAACTCATCTTT.

This clone is medium-sized within its sample. Distinct nucleotide sequences in the sample also encode this CDR3. Here the CDR3 reads CALAQGDLRDTGGPLNDKLIF. The CDR3 DNA follows: TGTGCTCTTGCCCAAGGGGACCTCCGTGACACTGGGGGGCCCCTGAACGATAAACTCATCTTT. The rearrangement joins TRDV1 to TRDJ1; 8 positions match TRDD3. V was clipped by 7 bases and J by 4 bases; unmatched bases: 29. The germline CDR1 and CDR2 sequences are TSWWSYY and QGS. CDR3 length equals 21 residues.

This clone was picked up many times. Relative to the germline gene, one junction end is altered; a read error may explain this. This specimen includes other DNA sequences encoding the same CDR3. The chain couples TRDV1 to TRDJ1; D unclear. Germline loops: CDR1 TSWWSYY, CDR2 QGS. The CDR3 length is 17 residues. CDR3 sequence: CALWELARGPDTDKLIF. The CDR3 DNA follows: TGTGCTCTTTGGGAACTCGCCAGGGGCCCTGACACCGATAAACTCATCTTT.

This clone occurred a few times. The protein that TCRdb holds for this DNA derives from a much larger clone and differs from the translated DNA at residue 11, which likely indicates a read error; the protein shown here is translated from the DNA. The rearrangement joins TRDV2 to TRDJ1, with D possibly TRDD2 on 6 matching bases. TCRdb records no J gene; here it was assigned by comparing the DNA to germline. The CDR3 totals 19 residues. Trimming stripped 0 bases from V and 0 bases from J, with 22 bases between. Per the germline V gene, CDR1 is GEAIGNYY and CDR2 is EKD. CDR3 residues: CACDTLLRRGAPYTDKLIF. CDR3 in DNA: TGTGCCTGTGACACCCTCCTACGCCGGGGGGCACCTTACACCGATAAACTCATCTTT.

This clone has ten or more counts. The amino acid sequence in TCRdb belongs to a much larger clone and departs from this DNA's translation at residue 11, likely a sequencing read error; the sequence shown is translated from the DNA. The chain's CDR3 is CALGGRGWGIANTDKLIF. The CDR3 nucleotides read TGTGCTCTTGGGGGGAGAGGGTGGGGGATAGCAAACACCGATAAACTCATCTTT. The rearrangement uses TRDV1 and TRDJ1; TRDD3 matches at 9 bases. The CDR3 runs 18 residues. Losses at the gene ends were 4 bases for V and 0 bases for J; bases not matched to a gene: 12. Germline V gene data show CDR1 as TSWWSYY and CDR2 as QGS.

This clone has more than one count but fewer than ten. A far larger clone is off by one base, so a read error is likely. The identical CDR3 is also encoded by other nucleotide sequences in the sample. The chain carries TRDV1 and TRDJ1; the D gene is possibly TRDD3 (5 bases). The CDR3 runs to 19 residues. The ends were cut back, 3 bases at V and 7 bases at J, with 30 bases in the middle. Looked up from germline, CDR1 is TSWWSYY and CDR2 is QGS. Written as DNA, the CDR3 is TGTGCTCTTGGGGATGGAGTCATACGAGGGGCCTATACACAGGCTAAACTCATCTTT. This codes for CALGDGVIRGAYTQAKLIF.

In this sample, this clone turned up a few times. A much bigger clone sits one base away, suggesting this may be a read error. Other DNA sequences of this sample code for an identical CDR3. This chain connects TRDV1 to TRDJ1, with 8 nucleotides matching TRDD3. The CDR3 is made up of 25 amino acids. Per the germline V gene, CDR1 is TSWWSYY and CDR2 is QGS. The CDR3 reads CALGELKRLDVFLLKLGAYTDKLIF. DNA for the CDR3: TGTGCCCTTGGGGAACTTAAAAGGCTCGACGTCTTTTTACTGAAACTGGGGGCCTACACCGATAAACTCATCTTT.

This clone was observed a handful of times. This likely traces to a read error, being one base from a far larger clone. Within the sample, other DNA sequences also encode this same CDR3. This chain connects TRDV3 to TRDJ1; 9 positions match TRDD2. TCRdb gives no J gene; it was assigned here by matching the DNA to germline. The CDR3 is 19 amino acids. J was trimmed by 1 base and V by 3 bases; bases with no gene match: 21. Germline V gives CDR1 TVYSNPD, CDR2 GDNSRS (reference sequence). CDR3 protein: CAFGTFLRGYAGSTDKLIF. The DNA for the CDR3 is TGTGCCTTCGGTACCTTCCTACGGGGATATGCCGGTTCCACCGATAAACTCATCTTT.

Ten or more counts support this clone. This is likely an artifact of a read error, given a far larger clone one base away. The same CDR3 arises from other DNA sequences in this sample as well. For the CDR3, the DNA is TGTGCCTTCAATCACCTTCTTCCTCCGTCGGTACTCTCAAATATCGGGGGTTGGAGACTCATCTTT. Translating gives CAFNHLLPPSVLSNIGGWRLIF. The chain recombines TRDV3 with TRDJ1; D is possibly TRDD2 (6 bases). The J gene, left out of TCRdb, was set here by checking the DNA against germline. The length of the CDR3 is 22 residues. CDR1 and CDR2 from the germline V gene are TVYSNPD and GDNSRS (reference sequence). V was cut by 3 bases and J by 10 bases, with 48 bases left in between.

This clone was counted between two and nine times. This likely traces to a read error, being one base from a far larger clone. The same CDR3 arises from other DNA sequences in this sample as well. The chain uses TRDV1 and TRDJ1; D gene ambiguous. TCRdb lists no J gene, so it was determined here by aligning the DNA to germline. The V gene's germline CDR1 is TSWWSYY and CDR2 QGS. The CDR3 sequence is 18 residues long. The CDR3 region has the DNA TGTGCTCTTGGGGAACTTCCTCTACGAAACTCGGGCACCGACAAACTCATCTTT. Residues: CALGELPLRNSGTDKLIF.

As regards this clone: A far larger clone is one base from this, pointing to a likely read error. Other DNA sequences from this sample encode an identical CDR3 as well. The chain recombines TRDV1 with TRDJ1; 8 bases are shared with TRDD3. Germline matching of the DNA provided the J gene here, since TCRdb leaves it blank. V lost 2 bases, J lost 0 bases, and 20 bases stayed unmatched. Germline V lookup: CDR1 TSWWSYY, CDR2 QGS. There are 21 residues in the CDR3. CDR3 sequence: CALGELAFPNTGGTYTDKLIF. In DNA, the CDR3 is TGTGCTCTTGGGGAATTGGCTTTCCCGAATACTGGGGGCACTTACACCGATAAACTCATCTTT.

Remarks on this clone: It differs at one base from a far larger clone, so likely a read error. The same CDR3 can be traced to other DNA sequences in this sample. The rearrangement uses TRDV1 and TRDJ3; TRDD2 or TRDD3 may be the D gene (5 bases each). TCRdb leaves out the J gene; it was filled in here by matching the DNA to germline. Germline values: CDR1 TSWWSYY, CDR2 QGS. This CDR3 contains 21 residues. Trimming took 0 bases from V and 4 from J, leaving 22 bases between them. The CDR3 reads CALGELPTGWGIRWDTRQMFF. For the CDR3, the DNA is TGTGCTCTTGGGGAACTACCTACAGGGTGGGGAATACGATGGGACACCCGACAGATGTTTTTC.

Of note for this clone: The protein that TCRdb holds for this DNA derives from a much larger clone and differs from the translated DNA at residue 20, which likely indicates a read error; the protein shown here is translated from the DNA. Here the V gene is TRDV1, but the J gene went uncalled; TRDD3 was called by the table and not checked on the DNA. Germline assignment: CDR1 TSWWSYY and CDR2 QGS. This CDR3 is 22 amino acids long. The CDR3 DNA is TGTGCTCTTGGGGAACTCTTCGTTTTCGCCGAACTGGGGGATACTTGGGCCGATAAACCCATCTTT. It is translated as CALGELFVFAELGDTWADKPIF.

This clone has only a few counts. One base separates it from a far larger clone, so it is likely a read error. Other DNA sequences in the same sample also yield this CDR3. The chain carries TRDV1 and TRDJ1, with 11 bases lining up with TRDD3. The J gene is not listed in TCRdb, so it was assigned here from a DNA match to germline. CDR1 is TSWWSYY, CDR2 QGS, per germline. V lost 3 bases and J lost 0; bases outside the gene matches: 27. The CDR3 extends over 24 amino acids. The DNA for the CDR3 is TGTGCTCTTGGGGACCTTCCTAGGGTCGATGCGCTGGGGGATACCGAACGCAACACCGATAAACTCATCTTT. It translates to CALGDLPRVDALGDTERNTDKLIF.

This clone has a handful of counts. The TCRdb protein comes from a much larger clone and disagrees with this DNA's translation at residue 15, likely due to a read error; the protein given here is derived from the DNA. This chain joins TRDV1 and TRDJ1, with 11 bases fitting TRDD3. Germline CDR1 reads TSWWSYY; CDR2 reads QGS. V lost 8 bases and J lost 6; bases outside the gene matches: 32. There are 22 residues in the CDR3. The CDR3 loop is CALLKQSYWGIIALRRGYKLIF. Here the CDR3 DNA reads TGTGCTCTTTTGAAACAATCCTACTGGGGGATAATCGCGCTTCGAAGGGGTTATAAACTCATCTTT.

This clone appeared many times. The translation of this DNA and the TCRdb protein of a much larger clone differ at residue 12, probably owing to a read error; the protein shown here is translated from the DNA. The gene calls are TRDV1 and TRDJ1; D ambiguous. Germline V gene sequence: CDR1 TSWWSYY, CDR2 QGS. Trimming took off 1 base at V and 3 bases at J, with 18 bases between the two ends. This CDR3 has 17 amino acids. CDR3 DNA sequence: TGTGCTCTTGGGGAACGGTATCCGGGGTATGTTGCCGATAAACTCATCTTT. Translation: CALGERYPGYVADKLIF.

About this clone itself: The TCRdb protein comes from a much larger clone and disagrees with this DNA's translation at residue 17, likely due to a read error; the protein given here is derived from the DNA. The chain recombines TRDV1 with TRDJ1, with TRDD3 identical over 12 bases. Per the germline V gene, CDR1 is TSWWSYY and CDR2 is QGS. This CDR3 contains 18 residues. The CDR3, as DNA: TGTGCTCTTGGGGAGACGCCTGGGGGATACGGGTACACCGATAAACTCACCTTT. It translates to CALGETPGGYGYTDKLTF.

This clone occurred many times. TCRdb attributes to this sequence the protein of a much larger clone, which differs from the DNA translation at residue 11; a read error is likely, and the protein displayed is translated from the DNA. The chain recombines TRDV3 with TRDJ1, with 7 nucleotides matching TRDD3. The trim removed 4 bases at V and 10 bases at J, leaving 27 bases unmatched. Germline CDR1 and CDR2: TVYSNPD and GDNSRS (reference sequence). The CDR3 contains 17 residues. This CDR3 is CAYHPPLLWGVRRGLIF. CDR3 bases: TGTGCCTACCACCCCCCTTTACTCTGGGGGGTACGCCGGGGACTCATCTTT.

This clone has only a few counts. TCRdb has a much larger clone's protein, which differs at residue 19 from the translation of this DNA, likely because of a read error; what is shown is the protein translated from the DNA. The chain uses TRDV1 and TRDJ1, with 12 positions matching TRDD3. Because TCRdb records no J gene, it was assigned here through a match of the DNA to germline. Germline CDR1 reads TSWWSYY; CDR2 reads QGS. This CDR3 comprises 24 residues. V shed 4 bases and J 3 bases; nucleotides not matched to a gene: 30. The CDR3 here is CALGGSSLFLSWGIRSWYPDKLIF. For the CDR3, the DNA is TGTGCTCTTGGGGGATCTTCCCTTTTCCTCTCCTGGGGGATACGTAGTTGGTACCCCGATAAACTCATCTTT.

This clone was counted at least ten times. TCRdb assigns this DNA the protein of a much larger clone, which departs from its translation at residue 7; this likely reflects a read error, and the protein shown comes from translating the DNA. CDR3 nucleotides: TGTGCCTGTGACCATCCTCGATCCTGGGGATCATCTGCGTACACCGATAAACTCATCTTT. Its translation: CACDHPRSWGSSAYTDKLIF. The chain combines TRDV2 with TRDJ1; a weak D match, TRDD3 (6 bases). The J gene comes from matching the DNA to germline here; TCRdb lacks it. This CDR3 is 20 amino acids long. From germline, CDR1 is GEAIGNYY and CDR2 EKD. V lost 3 bases and J 0 bases, leaving 28 bases between the germline ends.

As regards this clone: A far more abundant clone sits one base away, making this likely a read error. This sample also contains other DNA sequences that code for the same CDR3. The chain employs TRDV3 and TRDJ1, with 10 positions matching TRDD3. CDR1 TVYSNPD and CDR2 GDNSRS come from the germline V gene (reference sequence). Germline trimming cut 3 bases from V and 0 bases from J; bases unmatched to any gene: 34. The CDR3 runs to 24 residues. CDR3 nucleotide sequence: TGTGCCTTACCAATGTCCCCCTCAACCGGGGGATACGCGTATCCAAAAACGTACACCGATAAACTCATCTTT. Translation: CALPMSPSTGGYAYPKTYTDKLIF. The whole variable domain, remainder taken from reference TRDV3 and TRDJ1, is CDKVTQSSPDQTVASGSEVVLLCTYDTVYSNPDLFWYRIRPDYSFQFVFYGDNSRSEGADFTQGRFSVKHILTQKAFHLVISPVRTEDSATYYCALPMSPSTGGYAYPKTYTDKLIFGKGTRVTVEP.

There are a few counts of this clone. The TCRdb protein comes from a much larger clone and disagrees with this DNA's translation at residue 8, likely due to a read error; the protein given here is derived from the DNA. V is TRDV1 and J is TRDJ1, with D maybe TRDD3 (5 bases). The J gene, absent from TCRdb, was called here by matching the DNA to germline. CDR1 and CDR2 (germline): TSWWSYY, QGS. The CDR3 is made up of 28 amino acids. V lost 0 bases and J lost 0, with 47 bases in between. The CDR3 nucleotides read TGTGCTCTTGGGGAACTCCCCACATACAGACCAGGAGTACTGGAGGCCCCTGTCTCCCGTCGACACACCGATAAACTCATCTTT. Encoded protein: CALGELPTYRPGVLEAPVSRRHTDKLIF.

In its sample, this clone was seen a few times. The mismatch at residue 18 between this DNA's translation and the TCRdb protein of a much larger clone likely reflects a read error; the protein shown is translated from the DNA. The V gene was identified as TRDV1, while no J gene was called; TRDD3, as called in the table, went unchecked against the DNA. The CDR3 runs to 19 residues. Looked up from germline, CDR1 is TSWWSYY and CDR2 is QGS. The CDR3 protein is CALGEPKHLGDGNTDKLTF. In DNA, the CDR3 is TGTGCTCTTGGGGAACCTAAACACCTGGGGGATGGGAACACCGATAAACTCACCTTT.

This clone occurred many times. The J gene is TRDJ1, the V gene TRDV1; 8 bases are a match to TRDD3. The CDR3 is made up of 18 amino acids. Trimming cost V 3 bases and J 6 bases; bases outside gene matches: 18. Germline loops: CDR1 TSWWSYY, CDR2 QGS. CDR3 DNA: TGTGCTCTTGGGGACGTGTCAGTGGGGGATCCTCGCCTCTATAAACTCATCTTT. Encoded protein: CALGDVSVGDPRLYKLIF.

Ten or more counts support this clone. A far larger clone is one base from this, pointing to a likely read error. Other DNA sequences in this specimen translate into the identical CDR3. The genes are TRDV2 and TRDJ1; D not certain. CDR1 and CDR2 (germline): GEAIGNYY, EKD. CDR3 length: 21 amino acids. V lost 3 bases to trimming and J lost 6 bases, with 37 bases between them. CDR3 sequence: CACDPITPEGSSPGPLNKLIF. The CDR3 bases are TGTGCCTGTGACCCGATAACGCCTGAGGGTTCGAGCCCGGGGCCTCTTAATAAACTCATCTTT.